This record concerns one T cell receptor beta chain sequence. In the authors' methods: Amplification from reference gene primers served as the basis for estimated nucleated cell counts. Method: immunoSEQ multiplex PCR; TCRdb's copy keeps in-frame clones and lacks some. That table gives V, J and clone size, and the DNA gave D and trimming. The sample records around 250,000 clones, approximately 84% being singletons. The data originate from a study of blood T cell repertoires in COVID-19. The ends were cut back, 1 base at V and 6 bases at J, with 14 bases in the middle. The length of the CDR3 is 16 residues. CDR1 and CDR2 from the germline V gene are SGHKS and YYEKEE (reference sequence).

The TCR sequence derives from a human donor in a cohort sampled during active COVID-19. Sequenced input: peripheral blood. The J gene is TRBJ1-6, the V gene TRBV5-5, with D tentatively TRBD1 (6 bases). The CDR3 is CASSLRVQGFNSPLHF. The CDR3 DNA sequence: TGTGCCAGCAGCTTGCGCGTGCAGGGGTTTAATTCACCCCTCCACTTT.